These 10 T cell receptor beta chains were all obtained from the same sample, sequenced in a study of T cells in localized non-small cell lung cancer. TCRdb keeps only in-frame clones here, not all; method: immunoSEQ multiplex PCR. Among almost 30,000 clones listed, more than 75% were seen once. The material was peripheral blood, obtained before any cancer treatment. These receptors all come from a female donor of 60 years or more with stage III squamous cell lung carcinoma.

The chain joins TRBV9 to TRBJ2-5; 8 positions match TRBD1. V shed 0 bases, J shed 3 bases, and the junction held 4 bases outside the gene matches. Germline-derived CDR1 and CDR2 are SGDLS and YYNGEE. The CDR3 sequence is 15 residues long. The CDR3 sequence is CASSVGPDREETQYF. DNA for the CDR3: TGTGCCAGCAGCGTAGGGCCGGACAGGGAAGAGACCCAGTACTTC.

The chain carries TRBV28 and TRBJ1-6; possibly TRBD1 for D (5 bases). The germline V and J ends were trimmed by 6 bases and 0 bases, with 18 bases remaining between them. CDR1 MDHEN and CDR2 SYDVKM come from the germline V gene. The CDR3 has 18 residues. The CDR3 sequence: CASSLPGQASSYNSPLHF. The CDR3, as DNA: TGTGCCAGCAGCCTTCCGGGGCAGGCGAGCTCCTATAATTCACCCCTCCACTTT. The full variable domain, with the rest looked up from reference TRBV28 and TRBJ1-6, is DVKVTQSSRYLVKRTGEKVFLECVQDMDHENMFWYRQDPGLGLRLIYFSYDVKMKEKGDIPEGYSVSREKKERFSLILESASTNQTSMYLCASSLPGQASSYNSPLHFGNGTRLTVT.

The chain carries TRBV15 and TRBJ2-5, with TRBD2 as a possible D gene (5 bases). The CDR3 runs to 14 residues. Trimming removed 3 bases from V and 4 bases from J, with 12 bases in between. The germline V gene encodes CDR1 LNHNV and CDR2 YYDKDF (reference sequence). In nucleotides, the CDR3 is TGTGCCACCAGCAGTCGAGGCGGAGGAGAGACCCAGTACTTC. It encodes CATSSRGGGETQYF.

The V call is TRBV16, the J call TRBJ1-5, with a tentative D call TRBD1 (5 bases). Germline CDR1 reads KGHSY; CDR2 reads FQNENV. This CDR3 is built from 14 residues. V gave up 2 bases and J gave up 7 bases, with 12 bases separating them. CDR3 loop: CASSQQGVRQPQHF. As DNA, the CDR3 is TGTGCCAGCAGCCAACAGGGTGTGAGGCAGCCCCAGCATTTT.

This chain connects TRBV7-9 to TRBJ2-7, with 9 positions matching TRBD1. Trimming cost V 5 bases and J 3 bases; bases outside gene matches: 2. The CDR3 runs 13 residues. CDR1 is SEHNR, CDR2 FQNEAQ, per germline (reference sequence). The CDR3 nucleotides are TGTGCCAGCAGCCGGGGACAGGGCTACGAGCAGTACTTC. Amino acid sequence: CASSRGQGYEQYF.

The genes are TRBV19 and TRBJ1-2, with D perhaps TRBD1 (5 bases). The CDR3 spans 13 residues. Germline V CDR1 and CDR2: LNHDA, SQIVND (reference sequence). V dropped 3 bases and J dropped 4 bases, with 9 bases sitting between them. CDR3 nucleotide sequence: TGTGCCAGTAGTATGGGGGACCGCTATGGCTACACCTTC. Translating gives CASSMGDRYGYTF.

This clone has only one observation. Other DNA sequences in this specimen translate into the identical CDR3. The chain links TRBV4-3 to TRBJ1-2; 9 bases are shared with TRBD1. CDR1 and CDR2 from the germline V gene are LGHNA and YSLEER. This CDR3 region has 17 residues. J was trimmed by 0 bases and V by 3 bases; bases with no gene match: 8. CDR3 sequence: CASSHELRTGANYGYTF. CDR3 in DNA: TGCGCCAGCAGCCACGAGCTAAGGACAGGGGCTAACTATGGCTACACCTTC.

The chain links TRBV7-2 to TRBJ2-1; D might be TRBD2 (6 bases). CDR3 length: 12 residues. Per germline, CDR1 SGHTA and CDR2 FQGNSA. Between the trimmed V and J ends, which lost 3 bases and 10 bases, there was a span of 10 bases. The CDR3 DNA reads TGTGCCAGCAGCTTCATTAGCGGAGAGCAGTTCTTC. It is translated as CASSFISGEQFF.

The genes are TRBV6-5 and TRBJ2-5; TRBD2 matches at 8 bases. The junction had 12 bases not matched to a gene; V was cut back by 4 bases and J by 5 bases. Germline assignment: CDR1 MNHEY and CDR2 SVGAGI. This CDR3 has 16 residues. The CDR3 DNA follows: TGTGCCAGCAGTTCCGCTATAAGCGGGAGCTGGGAGACCCAGTACTTC. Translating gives CASSSAISGSWETQYF.

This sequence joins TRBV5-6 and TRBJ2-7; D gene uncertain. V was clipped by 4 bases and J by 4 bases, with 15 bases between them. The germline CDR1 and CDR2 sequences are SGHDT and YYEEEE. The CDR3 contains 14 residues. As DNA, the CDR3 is TGTGCCAGCAGCCTTGTAGGCAGTCGGTACGAGCAGTACTTC. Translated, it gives CASSLVGSRYEQYF.